This T cell receptor beta chain appears in the sequencing data of a study of blood T cell repertoires in COVID-19. In the study overall: The United States, Italy and Spain were the sources of the acute and convalescent COVID-19 samples. The cDNA or gDNA used as material had been derived from T cells, B-cell-depleted T cells, or PBMCs.

Germline V lookup: CDR1 KGHDR, CDR2 SFDVKD. The CDR3 covers 13 residues. Trimming removed 9 bases from V and 1 base from J, with 11 bases in between. Original handling: Nucleated cell counts were estimated from reference gene primer amplification. The repertoire was sequenced with immunoSEQ multiplex PCR; TCRdb's copy has only in-frame clones and lacks some. Clonal size and the V and J genes are those of that table, whereas D and trimming came from the DNA. This table holds tens of thousands of clones, around 90% found once. The origin of this receptor is a woman in her sixties or seventies with acute or convalescent COVID-19. This rearrangement joins TRBV24-1 to TRBJ1-1; D may be TRBD1 (5 bases). The sequencing input was peripheral blood. The CDR3 DNA reads as TGTGCCACCCAGGCAACAGGGAACACTGAAGCTTTCTTT. It yields the protein CATQATGNTEAFF.